Detailed here is one T cell receptor beta chain. It has no known antigen specificity. No base quality values were provided; no much bigger clone lies one nucleotide off. According to the germline V gene (reference sequence), CDR1 reads MNHEY and CDR2 reads SMNVEV. Inclusive of the bounding cysteine and phenylalanine, the CDR3 is 14 residues long. Kept here is only the CDR3 DNA, which spans 42 bases and is read in frame from base 1. At the junction V is shortened by 5 bases and J by 4 bases, with 12 bases in between. The data belong to a study of blood T cell repertoires in COVID-19 (dated by TCRdb to about 2020). For context, the study as a whole: Samples covering the acute and convalescent phases of COVID-19 were provided by collaborators in the United States, Italy and Spain. The prospective study material was composed of cDNA or gDNA derived from T cells, B-cell-depleted T cells, or PBMCs. Deeply sampled blood TCRbeta repertoires from subjects exposed to, actively infected with, or recovered from COVID-19 were included in the dataset. The repertoires were released in a freely available public database meant as a resource for research on the immune response to SARS-CoV-2. Samples came from the ongoing ImmuneRACE study (first 160 participants) plus 1,254 subjects from 6 global collaborators. A de-identified subject ID, COVID-19 status, age in years and sex were almost always included in the sample metadata. Where HLA class I and class II types were available, the types were taken from metadata supplied by the sample provider, not from assay-based typing. Points the paper makes about the study in general: How much clinical and demographic metadata was included differed by source and by participant, and the metadata was provided uncurated.

TCRbeta CDR3 regions were amplified from genomic DNA by means of the immunoSEQ Assay, a bias-controlled multiplex PCR. The original methods were these. Nucleated cell counts per sample were estimated from amplification of reference gene primers within the assay. To quantify the absolute abundance of each unique TCRbeta CDR3 rearrangement, sequence reads were collapsed and filtered. For each sample, productive Simpson clonality was calculated as the square root of Simpson's diversity index over productive rearrangements. Sourced from immuneACCESS, this table was stored by TCRdb with only in-frame sequences that have V and J called. A share of the clones is absent; for the studies checked, an unresolved V gene accounts for under half, and the remainder has no known explanation. The V and J calls and clone size were taken over from that table, and D and trimming were inferred from the DNA. The sample includes around 69,000 clones, with approximately 92% observed a single time. The ten largest clones represent 4.5% to 5% of the sample.

Collaborating institutions collected whole blood in K2EDTA tubes following their own protocols. Collaborator samples were shipped for TCRbeta analysis as frozen whole blood, isolated PBMCs, or DNA extracted from either sample type. The rearranged chain carries TRBV27 and TRBJ1-3; a tentative D call is TRBD1 (5 bases match). The source is a woman in her forties or fifties with active COVID-19. Material: peripheral blood. The CDR3 in this case is CASSPDTVGNTIYF. The bases are TGTGCCAGCAGTCCGGACACAGTGGGAAACACCATATATTTT.